What follows describes a single T cell receptor beta chain. No antigen is known for it. No base-level quality is on record; no much larger clone is a single base apart. Libraries were built with the immunoSEQ multiplex PCR assay. The multiplex PCR relied on a mix of 60 forward primers for TCR Vbeta segments and 13 reverse primers for TCR Jbeta segments. The CDR3 region of rearranged TCR beta genes was amplified from genomic DNA by a multiplex PCR assay. On the Illumina HiSeq System, the amplified TCR beta libraries were sequenced as 87-base-pair reads. The published analysis was carried out like this. A later analysis counted about 80 million unique TCR beta chains across the 700 or so repertoires, and 10 million to 11 million of these chains were shared by at least two donors. A nearest-neighbor algorithm error-corrected the raw reads and collapsed the reads into unique sequences, merging closely related sequences to remove PCR and sequencing errors. V, D and J gene segments were assigned by aligning CDR3 sequences to IMGT reference sequences. For a sequence to be retained, a match of at least six nucleotides was required to both a V gene segment and a J gene segment. Rearrangements were classified as productive when the CDR3 lacked stop codons and remained in frame with V and J, and all other rearrangements were classified as non-productive. Following IMGT convention, CDR3 was defined as the stretch from the second conserved V-encoded cysteine to the conserved J-encoded phenylalanine. In an earlier analysis of approximately 500 of the donors, sequences lacking an unambiguous match to a single V gene segment were excluded. An earlier analysis of 500 to 600 of the donors classified V segments as functional when productive rearrangements were above 56.7% and as segregating when the standard deviation between donors was above 5%. A statistical classification framework was built to diagnose cytomegalovirus status from the catalog of TCR beta chain sequences. V and J gene assignment, in a later analysis, came from comparing TCR nucleotide sequences with IMGT/GENE-DB human TR gene sequences. A later analysis assigned CDR3 sequences and most-parsimonious VDJ recombination scenarios with the TCRdist pipeline. A later analysis defined each TCR beta chain by its CDR3 amino acid sequence plus V-gene family, and excluded reads lacking a unique V-gene family. A later analysis removed 592 highly shared, low-generation-probability nucleotide sequences to deal with suspected cross-contamination and a sequencing artifact. In a later analysis, a clonal expansion index for each public chain was calculated from normalized within-repertoire ranks of inferred template counts. In a later analysis, generation probabilities were computed using a VDJ recombination model fitted to out-of-frame rearrangements, and the results were checked against IGoR. In a later analysis, hypergeometric tests were used to score TCR-TCR, TCR-HLA and TCR-CMV co-occurrence, with a repertoire-size bias correction applied to TCR pairs. To estimate false discovery rates, a later analysis permuted the HLA or CMV assignments 20 times. In a later analysis, co-occurring TCRs were grouped with DBSCAN, and TCRdist sequence similarity was added when clustering was performed within HLA-allele-positive subsets. Repertoires with fewer than 30,000 or more than 120,000 public chains were left out of co-occurrence clustering, as were a few repertoires with anomalous nucleotide sharing. This immuneACCESS table, as held by TCRdb, lists in-frame sequences with V and J called but not all clones. Of the missing ones, under half trace to an unresolved V gene in checked studies; the others have no known cause. V, J and clone size derive from that table, while D and trimming were established from the DNA sequence. This sample lists around 120,000 clones; 80% were detected once. 2% to 3% of the sample goes to the ten largest clones.

The data derive from a study of cytomegalovirus exposure and HLA in healthy donors (dated by TCRdb to the late 2010s). Looking at the study overall: According to an earlier analysis of 587 of the donors, about 179 million T cells yielded 90 million to 130 million unique TCR beta sequences and 276 Gb of sequence data. Approximately 310 gigabases of sequencing data and around 85 million unique TCR sequences made up an early release that covered several hundred HLA-typed donors. Of the approximately 400 genotyped donors, roughly 80% fell in the genetic ancestry cluster associated with self-reported Caucasian donors. The study aimed to test whether signatures of past pathogen exposure could be identified by cataloging public T cell receptors. The T cell repertoires of several hundred subjects were profiled by immunosequencing and related to cytomegalovirus serostatus. A separate validation cohort of roughly 120 different subjects was used in addition to the 666-subject first cohort. The study combined high-throughput TCR immunosequencing, statistical association of individual TCRs with disease status, and machine learning to predict cytomegalovirus infection status. A later analysis re-analyzed previously published TCR beta repertoires from 666 donors and added high-resolution HLA genotyping to study TCR occurrence patterns. The later analysis used no new phenotypic data to find candidate immune exposures, relying instead on TCR beta sequences and their occurrence across donors. An earlier analysis of roughly 600 of the donors used high-throughput TCR beta sequencing to judge whether each TCR beta V gene segment behaved as functional or pseudogenic. Donor age, sex, ethnicity and CMV serostatus were compiled together with the repertoire data. In a later genetic analysis, genome-wide SNP genotypes for about 55% of the roughly 670 donors were used, and that subset was treated as a discovery cohort. All discovery cohort repertoires had been generated using a single sequencing platform. HLA typing covered class I and class II loci at four-digit resolution. The number of donors typed differed by locus, with about 629-640 for A, B, C, DRB1 and DQB1, approximately 500 for DQA1, over 600 for DPA1, and approximately 470 for DPB1. Four to six DR-DQ haplotypes were handled as single units for association and clustering because linkage in the cohort was strong. Across 398 genotyped donors of the cohort, an average of approximately 200,000 unique TCR beta nucleotide sequences per donor were sequenced, and around 19% of those sequences were non-productive.

From V the trimming removes 4 bases and from J it removes 7 bases, while the gene matches leave 9 bases of the junction unaccounted for. CDR3 length: 16 amino acids, cysteine to phenylalanine. Here the CDR3 DNA is all that survives: 48 bases in frame from base 1. As encoded in the germline V gene, CDR1 is SNHLY while CDR2 is FYNNEI. The cohort comprised some 680 healthy bone marrow donors. Cohort members were all nominally healthy when sampled, although unrecorded immune exposures were likely present. The donor tested CMV seronegative and was one of the 352 seronegative cohort members. Every donor gave a peripheral blood sample, and the peripheral blood mononuclear cells from that sample were used for TCR beta sequencing. Genomic DNA was extracted from the blood cell samples with the Qiagen DNeasy Blood Extraction Kit. What the authors observed across the whole study: While some public TCRs were present in many individuals, most TCR sequences turned up only very rarely across donors. Some IMGT-functional V segments, including TRBV6-2 and TRBV6-3, could not be told apart with the 87-base-pair reads, so those segments were excluded. In a later analysis, the rate of TCR association differed among HLA loci, with DRB1 alleles having the most associated TCRs and HLA-C alleles having the fewest. According to a later analysis, parvovirus B19, influenza, CMV and Epstein-Barr virus appeared linked to several top co-occurrence clusters. Correlated functional status among segregating V segments might be attributable to linkage disequilibrium, but an unknown experimental factor could not be ruled out. The sequencing pipeline was judged likely to have produced a cluster of highly shared sequence variants as a technical artifact. In a later genetic analysis, a missense DCLRE1C variant was associated with V-gene and J-gene trimming of TCR beta chains, and the association was replicated in an independent cohort. According to a later analysis, most CMV-associated TCR beta chains appeared to be HLA-restricted, and the HLA associations seemed to be driven largely by CMV exposure. The presence/absence analyses assumed that sequencing depth was roughly uniform across donors, and that assumption may not be true. Seventeen rarely observed V segments, including chromosome 9 orphons, were excluded from the earlier analysis of about 500 of the donors because counts were too low. A further reported finding was that TCR beta sequences accurately predicted the HLA-A and HLA-B alleles for most subjects in the first cohort. An earlier analysis of approximately 500 of the donors showed that most TCR beta V segments appeared in productive rearrangements either about 87% or about 30% of the time, which broadly matched IMGT annotations. The authors suggested that the approach could potentially be extended to other disease states and immunological phenotypes. Cytomegalovirus status was reported to be diagnosed by the classifier with high specificity and sensitivity in both the original and validation cohorts. The study gave a list of 150 to 200 TCR beta chains associated with cytomegalovirus. Compared with equally common non-associated chains, HLA-associated TCR beta chains in a later analysis were more clonally expanded and had lower generation probabilities. Specific HLA alleles were associated with 15,000 to 20,000 TCR beta sequences at a false discovery rate of 0.05 in a later analysis. In vitro tests confirmed that a few of the cytomegalovirus-associated TCR beta chains recognize cytomegalovirus antigens. A later genetic analysis reported fewer N-insertions in productive TCRs among donors in an Asian-associated ancestry cluster than the approximately 700-donor mean. This cohort had only TCR beta chains sequenced, and the lack of alpha or paired-chain data limited which features could be detected. CMV serostatus was the only immune exposure information available for the cohort. When HLA alleles, especially DR and DQ, strongly co-occurred, TCR associations were difficult to assign to individual alleles. Because HLA typing was missing for some donors at each locus, association tests included only the typed subset.

The sequencing input was PBMCs. In this chain, TRBV2 is recombined with TRBJ2-5; TRBD2 matches 13 bases in the middle. The source is a man under 40 in good health and CMV-seronegative. The CDR3 corresponds to CASSGGTSGGGRTQYF. DNA sequence: TGTGCCAGCAGTGGGGGCACTAGCGGGGGGGGGCGGACCCAGTACTTC.